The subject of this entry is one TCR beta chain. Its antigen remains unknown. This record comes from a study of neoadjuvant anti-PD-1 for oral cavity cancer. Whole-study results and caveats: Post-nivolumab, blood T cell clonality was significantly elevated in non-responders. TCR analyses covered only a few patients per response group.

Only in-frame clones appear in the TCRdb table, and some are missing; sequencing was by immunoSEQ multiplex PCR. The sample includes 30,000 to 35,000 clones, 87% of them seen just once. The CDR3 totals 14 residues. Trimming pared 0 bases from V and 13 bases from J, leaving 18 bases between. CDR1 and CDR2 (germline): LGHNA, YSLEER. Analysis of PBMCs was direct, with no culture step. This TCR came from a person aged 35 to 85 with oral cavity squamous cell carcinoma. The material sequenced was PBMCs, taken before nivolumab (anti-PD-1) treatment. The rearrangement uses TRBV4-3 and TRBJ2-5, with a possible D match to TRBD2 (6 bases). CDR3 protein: CASSQDWGSGLVYF. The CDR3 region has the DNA TGCGCCAGCAGCCAAGATTGGGGATCGGGACTTGTGTACTTC.